Below, one TCR beta chain is given with its context. No antigen is known for it. After removal of 0 bases from V and 6 bases from J, the junction contained 7 bases not matched to a gene. The CDR3 length is 16 residues. Germline-derived CDR1 and CDR2 are GTSNPN and SVGIG (reference sequence). This record comes from a study of shared clonotypes between healthy human individuals. Some clones are missing from TCRdb's copy, which holds only in-frame ones; the method was immunoSEQ multiplex PCR. The sample holds some 2.4 million clones, 90% to 95% seen once. General study results and limits: What naive subsets generally showed was a larger estimated richness than memory subsets showed. Sorted-subset sequencing, rarefaction showed, was incomplete despite large depth. Among several donors, approximately 5% of naive CD4 clonotypes were found in common. Only blood samples were collected, and tissue repertoires likely differ.

The source of this sequence is a man between 18 and 35 years old in good health. Some clones in this sample may be carry-over from other donors' samples. The V and J genes are TRBV30 and TRBJ1-6; 8 nucleotides agree with TRBD1. The sequencing input was naive CD4+ T cells from PBMCs. The subset was: CD45RA+ positively selected. The chain's CDR3 is CAWSVLQGAPNSPLHF. As DNA, the CDR3 is TGTGCCTGGAGTGTACTGCAGGGGGCCCCTAATTCACCCCTCCACTTT.